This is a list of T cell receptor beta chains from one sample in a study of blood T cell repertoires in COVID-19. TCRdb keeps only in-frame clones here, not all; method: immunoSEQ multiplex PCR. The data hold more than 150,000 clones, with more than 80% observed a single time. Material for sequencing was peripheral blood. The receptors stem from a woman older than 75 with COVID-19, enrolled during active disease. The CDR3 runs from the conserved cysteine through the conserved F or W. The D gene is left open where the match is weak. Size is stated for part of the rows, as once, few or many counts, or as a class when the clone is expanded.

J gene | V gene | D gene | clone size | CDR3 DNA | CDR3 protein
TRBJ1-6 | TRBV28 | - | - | TGTGCCAGCCGGCCCCAGGACAATTATAATTCACCCCTCCACTTT | CASRPQDNYNSPLHF
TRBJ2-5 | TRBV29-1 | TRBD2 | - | TGCAGCGGGGGCGGGAGGCCCAGAGAGACCCAGTACTTC | CSGGGRPRETQYF
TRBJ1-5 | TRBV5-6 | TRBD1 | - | TGTGCCAGCAGCTCGAGGACAGGGGGCGGTCAGCCCCAGCATTTT | CASSSRTGGGQPQHF
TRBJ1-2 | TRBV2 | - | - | TGTGCCAGCAGACAGGGTATAGTACCGCTCGGCACCTTC | CASRQGIVPLGTF
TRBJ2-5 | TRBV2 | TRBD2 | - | TGTGCCAGCCAGGGCTCATCCGGGACTAGGCCCCAAGAGACCCAGTACTTC | CASQGSSGTRPQETQYF
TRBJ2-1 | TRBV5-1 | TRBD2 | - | TGCGCCAGCAGCTTGGTTAGCGGGAGGGGCAATGAGCAGTTCTTC | CASSLVSGRGNEQFF
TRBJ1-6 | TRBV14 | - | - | TGTGCCAGCAGCCAGTGGCAATCGGGTTCACCCCTCCACTTT | CASSQWQSGSPLHF
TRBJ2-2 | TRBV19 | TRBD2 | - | TGTGCCAGCTTATATCCGGGGGGGGATCGGGCTAGGGAGCTGTTTTTT | CASLYPGGDRARELFF
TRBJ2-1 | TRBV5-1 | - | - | TGCGCCAGCAGTTGGGCGAATACACGCTCCTACAATGAGCAGTTCTTC | CASSWANTRSYNEQFF
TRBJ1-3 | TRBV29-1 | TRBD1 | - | TGCAGCGTTGAAGAATGGACAGGGAATGGAAACACCATATATTTT | CSVEEWTGNGNTIYF
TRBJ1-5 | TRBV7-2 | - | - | TGTGCCAGCAGCTTAAGGGGGGGTGGCAATCAGCCCCAGCATTTT | CASSLRGGGNQPQHF
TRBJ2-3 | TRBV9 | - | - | TGTGCCAGCAGCGTAGTAGGAGGTTGGGCAGATACGCAGTATTTT | CASSVVGGWADTQYF
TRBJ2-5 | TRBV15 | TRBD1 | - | TGTGCCACCAGCAGACGCACGACAGGGGGCGCGAAGACCCAGTACTTC | CATSRRTTGGAKTQYF
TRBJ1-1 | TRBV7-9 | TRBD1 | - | TGTGCCAGCAGCCCCCGACAGGGGCGCACTGAAGCTTTCTTT | CASSPRQGRTEAFF
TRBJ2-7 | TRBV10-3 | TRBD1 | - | TGTGCCATCAGTGACCAAGACAGGGGGCTTACTGCCTACGAGCAGTACTTC | CAISDQDRGLTAYEQYF
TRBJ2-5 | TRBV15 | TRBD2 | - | TGTGCCACCAGTTGGGGGGGAGAGACCCAGTACTTC | CATSWGGETQYF
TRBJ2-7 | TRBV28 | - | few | TGTGCCAGCAGTTTATGGCTGAGGGACGAGCAGTACTTC | CASSLWLRDEQYF
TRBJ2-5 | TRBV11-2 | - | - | TGTGCCAGCAGCTTGACGGGGGAACCTGAAGGGACCCAGTACTTC | CASSLTGEPEGTQYF
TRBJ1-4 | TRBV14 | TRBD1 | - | TGTGCCAGCAGCCACTTTACCGGGACAGGGCATGAAAAACTGTTTTTT | CASSHFTGTGHEKLFF
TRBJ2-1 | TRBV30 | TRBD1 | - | TGTGCCTGGGACAGGGGGGGGATATACAATGAGCAGTTCTTC | CAWDRGGIYNEQFF
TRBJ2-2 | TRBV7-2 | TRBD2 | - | TGTGCCAGCAGCCCGGGACTAGCGGCTACTACCGGGGAGCTGTTTTTT | CASSPGLAATTGELFF
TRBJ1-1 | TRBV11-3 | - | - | TGTGCCAGCAGCTTGACAGTGAACACTGAAGCTTTCTTT | CASSLTVNTEAFF
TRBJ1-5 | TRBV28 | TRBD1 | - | TGTGCCAGCAGAGAGAACAGGGGGCTTAACAATCAGCCCCAGCATTTT | CASRENRGLNNQPQHF
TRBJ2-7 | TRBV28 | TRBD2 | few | TGTGCCAGCAGCCCCATAGCGGGAGGGCCCCCCTACGAGCAGTACTTC | CASSPIAGGPPYEQYF
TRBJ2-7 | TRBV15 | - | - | TGTGCCACCAGCAGGCGAGACAGCCACGAGCAGTACTTC | CATSRRDSHEQYF
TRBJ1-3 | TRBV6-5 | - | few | TGTGCCAGCAGGATGGCTGCTGGAAACACCATATATTTT | CASRMAAGNTIYF
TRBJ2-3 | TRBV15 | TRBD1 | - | TGTGCCACCAGTCGCGGACAGGGCCCGGGCACAGATACGCAGTATTTT | CATSRGQGPGTDTQYF
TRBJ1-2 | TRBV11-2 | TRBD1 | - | TGTGCCAGCAGATCGGACAGGGGCAACTATGGCTACACCTTC | CASRSDRGNYGYTF
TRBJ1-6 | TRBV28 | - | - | TGTGCCAGCAGTTTCCTCAGGGTTGAGGCCTCACCCCTCCACTTT | CASSFLRVEASPLHF
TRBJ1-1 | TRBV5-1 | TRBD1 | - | TGCGCCAGCAGCCCTAGGACAGGGGCCACTGAAGCTTTCTTT | CASSPRTGATEAFF
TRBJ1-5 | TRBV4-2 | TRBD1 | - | TGTGCCAGCAGCCGTACAGGGGGAAATAGCAATCAGCCCCAGCATTTT | CASSRTGGNSNQPQHF
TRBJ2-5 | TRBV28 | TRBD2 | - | TGTGCCAGCAGTTCGTGGGGCGGGGGAAGAGAGACCCAGTACTTC | CASSSWGGGRETQYF
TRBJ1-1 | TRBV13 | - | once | TGTGCCAGCAGCTTAGCTGCGGGAGAAGCTTTCTTT | CASSLAAGEAFF
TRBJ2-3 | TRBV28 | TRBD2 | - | TGTGCCAGCAGTTACCACATCCTTAGCGGGACCCTCACAGATACGCAGTATTTT | CASSYHILSGTLTDTQYF
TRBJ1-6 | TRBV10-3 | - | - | TGTGCCATCAGCCCGGCGACTGGGGGGAATTCACCCCTCCACTTT | CAISPATGGNSPLHF
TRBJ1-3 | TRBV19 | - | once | TGTGCCAGTAGAACTCAGGGTGCTGGAAACACCATATATTTT | CASRTQGAGNTIYF
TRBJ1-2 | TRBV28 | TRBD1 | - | TGTGCCAGCAGTTTAGTCGGGACAGCCAACTATGGCTACACCTTC | CASSLVGTANYGYTF
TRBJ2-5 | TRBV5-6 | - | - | TGTGCCAGCAGCTTGTGGACAACCGAGACCCAGTACTTC | CASSLWTTETQYF
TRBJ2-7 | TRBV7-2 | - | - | TGTGCCAGCAGCTTATTGGACAGCGCCTACGAGCAGTACTTC | CASSLLDSAYEQYF
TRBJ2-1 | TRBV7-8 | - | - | TGTGCCAGCAGCTTAGCTACCCAGCGGGGACATAATGAGCAGTTCTTC | CASSLATQRGHNEQFF
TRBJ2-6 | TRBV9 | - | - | TGTGCCAGCAGCCCCCGACAGTCCTCTGGGGCCAACGTCCTGACTTTC | CASSPRQSSGANVLTF
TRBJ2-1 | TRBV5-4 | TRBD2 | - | TGTGCCAGCAGCAAGACTAGCGGGGGGGCAGGCAATGAGCAGTTCTTC | CASSKTSGGAGNEQFF